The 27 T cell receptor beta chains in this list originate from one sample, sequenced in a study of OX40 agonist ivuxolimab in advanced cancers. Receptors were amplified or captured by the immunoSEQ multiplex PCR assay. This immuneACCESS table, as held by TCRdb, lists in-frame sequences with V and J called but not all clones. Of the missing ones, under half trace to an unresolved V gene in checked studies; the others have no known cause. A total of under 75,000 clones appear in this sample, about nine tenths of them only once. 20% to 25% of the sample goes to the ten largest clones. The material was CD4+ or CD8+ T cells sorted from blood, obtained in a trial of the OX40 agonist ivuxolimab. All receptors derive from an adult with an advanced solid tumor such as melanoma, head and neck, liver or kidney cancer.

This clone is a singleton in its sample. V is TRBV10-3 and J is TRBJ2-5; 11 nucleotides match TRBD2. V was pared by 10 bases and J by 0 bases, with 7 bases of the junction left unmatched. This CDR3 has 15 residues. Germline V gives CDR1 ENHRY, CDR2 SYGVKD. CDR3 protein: CATKQLAGDQETQYF. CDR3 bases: TGTGCCACGAAACAACTAGCGGGAGACCAAGAGACCCAGTACTTC.

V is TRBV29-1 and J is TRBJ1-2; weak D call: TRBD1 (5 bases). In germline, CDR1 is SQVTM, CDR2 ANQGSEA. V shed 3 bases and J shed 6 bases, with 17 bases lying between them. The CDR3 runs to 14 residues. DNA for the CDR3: TGCAGCGTTGACCGCGGGACGGCCATAAATGGCTACACCTTC. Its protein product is CSVDRGTAINGYTF.

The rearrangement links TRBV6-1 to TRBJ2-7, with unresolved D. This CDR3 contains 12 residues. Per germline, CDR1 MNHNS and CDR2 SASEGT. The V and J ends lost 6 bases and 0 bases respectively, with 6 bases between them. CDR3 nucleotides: TGTGCCAGCAGGGACGGCTCCTACGAGCAGTACTTC. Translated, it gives CASRDGSYEQYF.

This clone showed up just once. CDR3 coding DNA: TGTGCCAGTGCTACGGCGGCAGATACGCAGTATTTT. Its protein product is CASATAADTQYF. The genes are TRBV18 and TRBJ2-3; no reliable D call. CDR1 is KGHSH, CDR2 LQKENI, per germline. This CDR3 comprises 12 residues. V dropped 9 bases and J dropped 4 bases, with 11 bases sitting between them.

The CDR3 sequence is CASSPTSGFPTYEQYF. Here the CDR3 DNA reads TGTGCCAGCAGCCCAACGAGCGGGTTCCCAACATACGAGCAGTACTTC. The chain links TRBV7-3 to TRBJ2-7; D is possibly TRBD2 (6 bases). The CDR3 is 16 amino acids. Germline CDR1 reads SGHTA; CDR2 reads FQGTGA. The ends were cut back, 5 bases at V and 4 bases at J, with 21 bases in the middle.

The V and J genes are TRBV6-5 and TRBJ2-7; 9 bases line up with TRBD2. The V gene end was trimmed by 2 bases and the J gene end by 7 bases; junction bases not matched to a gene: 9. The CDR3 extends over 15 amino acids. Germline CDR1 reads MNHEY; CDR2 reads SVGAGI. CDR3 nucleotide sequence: TGTGCCAGCAGTTACGCGATTAGCGGGAGTGGTGAGCAGTACTTC. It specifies CASSYAISGSGEQYF.

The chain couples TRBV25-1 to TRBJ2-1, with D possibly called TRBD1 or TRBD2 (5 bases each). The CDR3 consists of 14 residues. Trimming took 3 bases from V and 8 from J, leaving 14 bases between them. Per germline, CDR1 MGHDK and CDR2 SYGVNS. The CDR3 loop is CASSEPSWDHEQFF. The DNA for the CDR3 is TGTGCCAGCAGTGAGCCCAGCTGGGACCATGAGCAGTTCTTC.

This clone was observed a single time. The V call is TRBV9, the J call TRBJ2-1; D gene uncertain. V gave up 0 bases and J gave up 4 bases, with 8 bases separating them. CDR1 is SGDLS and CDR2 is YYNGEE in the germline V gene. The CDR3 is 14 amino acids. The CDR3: CASSVAEDYNEQFF. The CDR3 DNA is TGTGCCAGCAGCGTAGCTGAAGATTACAATGAGCAGTTCTTC.

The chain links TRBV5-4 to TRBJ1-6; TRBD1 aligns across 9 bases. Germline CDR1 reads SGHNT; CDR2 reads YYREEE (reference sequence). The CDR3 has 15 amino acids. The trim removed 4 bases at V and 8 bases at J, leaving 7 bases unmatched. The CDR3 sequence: CASSPDRGMYSPLHF. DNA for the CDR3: TGTGCCAGCAGCCCGGACAGGGGAATGTATTCACCCCTCCACTTT.

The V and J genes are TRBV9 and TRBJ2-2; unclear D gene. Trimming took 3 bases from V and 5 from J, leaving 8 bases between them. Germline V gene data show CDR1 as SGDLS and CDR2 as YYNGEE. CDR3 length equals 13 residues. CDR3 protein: CASSDPSTGELFF. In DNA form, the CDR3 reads TGTGCCAGCAGCGACCCGTCGACCGGGGAGCTGTTTTTT.

The CDR3 DNA follows: TGTGCCAGCAGTTACACTCCGATTGGCACTGAAGCTTTCTTT. Translated, it gives CASSYTPIGTEAFF. The chain has TRBV6-6 and TRBJ1-1; D is uncertain. The CDR3 totals 14 residues. V was pared by 2 bases and J by 4 bases, with 11 bases between. Per the germline V gene, CDR1 is MNHNY and CDR2 is SVGAGI (reference sequence).

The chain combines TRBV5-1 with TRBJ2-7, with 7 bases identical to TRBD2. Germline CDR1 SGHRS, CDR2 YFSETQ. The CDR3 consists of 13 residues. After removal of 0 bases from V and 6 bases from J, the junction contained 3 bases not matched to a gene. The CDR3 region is CASSLASGTEQYF. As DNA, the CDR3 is TGCGCCAGCAGCTTGGCGAGCGGGACCGAGCAGTACTTC.

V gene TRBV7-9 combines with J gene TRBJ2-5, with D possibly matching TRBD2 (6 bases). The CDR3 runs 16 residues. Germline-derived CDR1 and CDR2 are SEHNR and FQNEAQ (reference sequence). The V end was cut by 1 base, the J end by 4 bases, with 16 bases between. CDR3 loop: CASSLGYGTFAETQYF. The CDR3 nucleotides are TGTGCCAGCAGCTTAGGATACGGGACTTTCGCAGAGACCCAGTACTTC.

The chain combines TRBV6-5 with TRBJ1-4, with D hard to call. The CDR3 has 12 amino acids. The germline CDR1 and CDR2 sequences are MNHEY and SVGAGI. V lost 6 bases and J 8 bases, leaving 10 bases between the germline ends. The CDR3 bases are TGTGCCAGCAGCCCCGGTGGGGAAAAACTGTTTTTT. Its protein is CASSPGGEKLFF.

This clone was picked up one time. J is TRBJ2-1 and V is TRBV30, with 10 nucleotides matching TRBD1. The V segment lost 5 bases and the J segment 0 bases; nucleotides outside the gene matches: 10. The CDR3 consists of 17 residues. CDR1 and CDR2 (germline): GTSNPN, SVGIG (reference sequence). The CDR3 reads CAWLGQGLGGSYNEQFF. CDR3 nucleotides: TGTGCCTGGTTGGGACAGGGGTTGGGAGGCTCCTACAATGAGCAGTTCTTC.

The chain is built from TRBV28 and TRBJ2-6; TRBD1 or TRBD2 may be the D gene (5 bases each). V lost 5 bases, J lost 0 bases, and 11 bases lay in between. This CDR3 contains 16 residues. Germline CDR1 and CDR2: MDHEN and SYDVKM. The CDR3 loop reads CASSGTASSGANVLTF. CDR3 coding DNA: TGTGCCAGCAGTGGGACCGCTAGCTCTGGGGCCAACGTCCTGACTTTC.

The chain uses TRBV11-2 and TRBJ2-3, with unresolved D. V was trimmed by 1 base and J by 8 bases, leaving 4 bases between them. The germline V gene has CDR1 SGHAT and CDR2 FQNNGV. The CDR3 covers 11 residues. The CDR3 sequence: CASSLAPTQYF. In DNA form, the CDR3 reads TGTGCCAGCAGCTTAGCCCCTACGCAGTATTTT.

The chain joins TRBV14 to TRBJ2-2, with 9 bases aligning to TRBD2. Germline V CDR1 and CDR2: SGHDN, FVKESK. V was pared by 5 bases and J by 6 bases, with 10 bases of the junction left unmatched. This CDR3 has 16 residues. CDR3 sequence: CASSGGLARLPGELFF. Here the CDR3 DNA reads TGTGCCAGCAGCGGAGGACTAGCGCGACTTCCCGGGGAGCTGTTTTTT.

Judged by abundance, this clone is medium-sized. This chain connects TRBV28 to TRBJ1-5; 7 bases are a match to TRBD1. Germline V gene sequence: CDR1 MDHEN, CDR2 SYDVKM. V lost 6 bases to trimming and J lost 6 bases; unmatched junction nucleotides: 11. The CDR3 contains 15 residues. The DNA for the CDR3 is TGTGCCAGCAGGTCCGGGACAGAGTCCGTTCAGCCCCAGCATTTT. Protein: CASRSGTESVQPQHF.

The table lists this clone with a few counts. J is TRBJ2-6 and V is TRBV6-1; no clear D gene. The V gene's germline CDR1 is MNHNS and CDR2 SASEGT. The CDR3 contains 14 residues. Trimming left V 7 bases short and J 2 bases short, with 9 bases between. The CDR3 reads CASIKVAGANVLTF. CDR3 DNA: TGTGCCAGCATAAAGGTGGCTGGGGCCAACGTCCTGACTTTC.

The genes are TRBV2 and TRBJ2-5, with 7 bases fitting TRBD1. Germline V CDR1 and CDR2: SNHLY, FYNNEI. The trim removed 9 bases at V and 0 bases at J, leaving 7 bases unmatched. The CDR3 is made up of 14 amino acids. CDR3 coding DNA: TGTGCCAGTTCGGGACAGTCATACCAAGAGACCCAGTACTTC. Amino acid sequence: CASSGQSYQETQYF.

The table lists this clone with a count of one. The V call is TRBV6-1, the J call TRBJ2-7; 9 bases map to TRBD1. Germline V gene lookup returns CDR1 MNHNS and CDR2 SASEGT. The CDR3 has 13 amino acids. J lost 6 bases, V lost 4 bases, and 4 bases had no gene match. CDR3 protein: CASSVWTGAEQYF. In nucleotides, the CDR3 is TGTGCCAGCAGTGTATGGACAGGGGCCGAGCAGTACTTC.

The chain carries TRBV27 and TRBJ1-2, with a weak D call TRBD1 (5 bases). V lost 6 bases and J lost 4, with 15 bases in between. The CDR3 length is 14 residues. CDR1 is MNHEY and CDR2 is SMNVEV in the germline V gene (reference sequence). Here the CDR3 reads CASRRSGTIYGYTF. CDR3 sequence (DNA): TGTGCCAGCAGGCGATCCGGGACCATCTATGGCTACACCTTC.

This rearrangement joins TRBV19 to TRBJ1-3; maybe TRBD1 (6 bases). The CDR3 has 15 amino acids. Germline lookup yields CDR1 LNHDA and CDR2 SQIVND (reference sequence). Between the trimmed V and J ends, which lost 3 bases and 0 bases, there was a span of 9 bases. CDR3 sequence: CASSMSTGSGNTIYF. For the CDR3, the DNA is TGTGCCAGTAGTATGTCGACAGGCTCTGGAAACACCATATATTTT.

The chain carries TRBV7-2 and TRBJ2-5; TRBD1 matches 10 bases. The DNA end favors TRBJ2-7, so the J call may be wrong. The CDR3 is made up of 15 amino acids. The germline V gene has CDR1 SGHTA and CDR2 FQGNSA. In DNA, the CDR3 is TGTGCCAGCCGCCAAGGGACAGGGGTCTCCTACGAGCAGTACTTC. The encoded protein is CASRQGTGVSYEQYF.

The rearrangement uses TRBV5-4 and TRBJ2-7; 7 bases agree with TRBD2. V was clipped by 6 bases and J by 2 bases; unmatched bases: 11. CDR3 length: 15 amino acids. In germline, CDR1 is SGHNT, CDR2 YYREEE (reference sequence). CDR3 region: CASTLGAGETYEQYF. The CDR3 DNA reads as TGTGCCAGCACCCTAGGGGCGGGGGAGACCTACGAGCAGTACTTC.

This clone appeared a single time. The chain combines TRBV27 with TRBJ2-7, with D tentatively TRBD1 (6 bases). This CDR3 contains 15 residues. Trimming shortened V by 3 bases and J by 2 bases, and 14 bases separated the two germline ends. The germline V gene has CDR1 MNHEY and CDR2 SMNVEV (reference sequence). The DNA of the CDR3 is TGTGCCAGCAGTTTGGGGGCAGGCTATGCCTACGAGCAGTACTTC. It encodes CASSLGAGYAYEQYF.